These 3 T cell receptor beta chains came from one sample sequenced in a study of memory CD8 T cells in hepatitis C reinfection (dated by TCRdb to 2017 to 2019). In light of the paper, this sample's time point label describes: late/post reinfection, 12 to 24 weeks after detection. TCR sequencing was performed on the sorted cells directly ex vivo, without any in vitro expansion beforehand. The library came from the immunoSEQ multiplex PCR assay. Not all clones reach the TCRdb copy of this immuneACCESS table, which keeps in-frame sequences only. Checked studies attribute under half of the gap to unresolved V genes and leave the rest unexplained. The sample records approximately 46,000 clones, 85% to 90% of which are singletons. Clones ranked in the top ten supply 0.72% of the sample. Material: naive CD8+ T cells sorted from blood. The sample's cell subset or site label is to be understood as: total naive CD8+CD45RO- T cells. The receptor source for this set is a man aged 18 to 30 with hepatitis C virus infection.

The rearrangement joins TRBV5-1 to TRBJ2-5, with 8 bases matching TRBD2. The germline V gene encodes CDR1 SGHRS and CDR2 YFSETQ. The CDR3 sequence is 14 residues long. V was pared by 2 bases and J by 5 bases, with 5 bases of the junction left unmatched. The CDR3 DNA follows: TGCGCCAGCAGCTTACTAGCGGTGGAGGAGACCCAGTACTTC. Protein sequence: CASSLLAVEETQYF.

The rearrangement joins TRBV7-3 to TRBJ2-3; maybe TRBD2 (6 bases). V shed 2 bases and J shed 2 bases, with 11 bases lying between them. Germline-derived CDR1 and CDR2 are SGHTA and FQGTGA. The CDR3 runs to 15 residues. The CDR3 DNA reads TGTGCCAGCAGCTTAGGGGGGTCCCCCACAGATACGCAGTATTTT. Protein product: CASSLGGSPTDTQYF.

V is TRBV16 and J is TRBJ2-7; D might be TRBD2 (5 bases). The germline V and J ends were trimmed by 4 bases and 3 bases, with 13 bases remaining between them. This CDR3 spans 14 amino acids. Germline values: CDR1 KGHSY, CDR2 FQNENV. The CDR3, as DNA: TGTGCCAGCAGCCCCGGGAAGACCATCTACGAGCAGTACTTC. Residues: CASSPGKTIYEQYF.